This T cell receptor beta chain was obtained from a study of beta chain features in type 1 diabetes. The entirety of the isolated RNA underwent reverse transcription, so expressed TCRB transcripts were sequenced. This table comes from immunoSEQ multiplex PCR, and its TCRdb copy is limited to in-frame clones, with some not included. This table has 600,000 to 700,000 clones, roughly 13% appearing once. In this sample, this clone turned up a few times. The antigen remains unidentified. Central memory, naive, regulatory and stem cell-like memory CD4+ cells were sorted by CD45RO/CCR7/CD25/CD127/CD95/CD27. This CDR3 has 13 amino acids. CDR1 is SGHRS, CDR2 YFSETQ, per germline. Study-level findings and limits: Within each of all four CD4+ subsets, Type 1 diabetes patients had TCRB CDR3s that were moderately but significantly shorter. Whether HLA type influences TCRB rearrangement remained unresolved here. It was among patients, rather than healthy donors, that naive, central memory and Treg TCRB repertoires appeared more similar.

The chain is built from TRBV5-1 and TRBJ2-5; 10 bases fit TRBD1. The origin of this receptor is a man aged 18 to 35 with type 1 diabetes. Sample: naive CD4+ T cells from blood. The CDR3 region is CASGDRGQETQYF. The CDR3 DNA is TGCGCGTCGGGGGACAGGGGCCAAGAGACCCAGTACTTC.